The source of this TCR beta chain is a study of blood T cells in healthy people across ages. The study, taken as a whole, reports: More naive CD4+ cells and higher diversity marked long-lived donors relative to aged donors.

As concerns this clonotype: Its antigen remains unidentified. The junction departs from germline at one end; a sequencing error may be responsible.

The second PCR ran about 6 to 12 cycles with a sample-barcoded 5' primer and J-beta primers. Every molecule of cDNA carried a tag from a template-switch adaptor with 12 random nucleotides. TCRdb redid the calling of the 5' RACE reads with MiXCR, one entry per CDR3 protein. This table has 1 million or so distinct CDR3 sequences, over 35% appearing once. This CDR3 comprises 13 residues. Germline V lookup: CDR1 ENHRY, CDR2 SYGVKD. Donor samples were obtained from healthy Caucasian individuals from Russia, aged 6 to 90. The sequence was collected from a woman aged 55-75 years in good health. The V and J genes are TRBV10-3 and TRBJ2-7; weak D call: TRBD2 (5 bases). The material sequenced was blood. The CDR3 bases are TGTACCATCAGTGAGTCGAGGTGTAGGACTCAGTACTTC. Translated: CTISESRCRTQYF.